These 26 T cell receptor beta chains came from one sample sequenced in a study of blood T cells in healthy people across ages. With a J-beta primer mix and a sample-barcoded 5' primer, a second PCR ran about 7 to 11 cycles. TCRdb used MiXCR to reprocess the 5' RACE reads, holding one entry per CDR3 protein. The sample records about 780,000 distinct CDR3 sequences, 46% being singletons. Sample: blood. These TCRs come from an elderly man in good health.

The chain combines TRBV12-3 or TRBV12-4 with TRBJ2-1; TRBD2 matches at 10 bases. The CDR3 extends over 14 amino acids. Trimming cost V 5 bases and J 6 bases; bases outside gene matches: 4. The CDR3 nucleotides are TGTGCCAGCAGTCGACTAGCGGGTTTCAATGAGCAGTTCTTC. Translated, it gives CASSRLAGFNEQFF.

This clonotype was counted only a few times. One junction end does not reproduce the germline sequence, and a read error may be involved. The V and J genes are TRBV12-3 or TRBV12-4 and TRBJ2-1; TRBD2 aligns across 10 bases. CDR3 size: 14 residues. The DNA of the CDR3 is TGTGCCAGCAGTATAGCGGGAGGTAAAGTTGAGCAGTTCTTC. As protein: CASSIAGGKVEQFF.

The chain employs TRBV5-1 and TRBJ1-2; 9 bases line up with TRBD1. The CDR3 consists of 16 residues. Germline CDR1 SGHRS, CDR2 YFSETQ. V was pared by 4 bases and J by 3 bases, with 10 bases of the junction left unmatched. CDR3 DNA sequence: TGCGCCAGCAGCGTAGGTACAGGGGGCGCCCACTATGGCTACACCTTC. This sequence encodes CASSVGTGGAHYGYTF.

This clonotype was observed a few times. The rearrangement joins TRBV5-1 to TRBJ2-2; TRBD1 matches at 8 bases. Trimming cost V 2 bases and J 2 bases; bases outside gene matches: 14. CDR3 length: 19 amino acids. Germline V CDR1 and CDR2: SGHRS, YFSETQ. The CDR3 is CASSLTTASTGVNTGELFF. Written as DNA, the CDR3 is TGCGCCAGCAGCTTAACTACAGCCTCGACAGGGGTCAACACCGGGGAGCTGTTTTTT.

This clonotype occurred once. CDR3 coding DNA: TGTGCCAGCAGTTACGGGCCGGACACGAACTATGGCTACACCTTC. Translation gives CASSYGPDTNYGYTF. The chain carries TRBV6-5 and TRBJ1-2, with a tentative D call TRBD1 (5 bases). Trimming removed 2 bases at V and 2 bases at J, with 12 bases between. Germline V lookup: CDR1 MNHEY, CDR2 SVGAGI. CDR3 size: 15 residues.

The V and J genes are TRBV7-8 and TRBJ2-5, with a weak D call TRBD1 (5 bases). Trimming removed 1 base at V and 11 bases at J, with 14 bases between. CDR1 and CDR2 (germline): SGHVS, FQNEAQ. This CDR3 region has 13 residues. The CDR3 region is CASSLEGASEQYF. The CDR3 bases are TGTGCCAGCAGCTTAGAAGGGGCGAGTGAGCAGTACTTC.

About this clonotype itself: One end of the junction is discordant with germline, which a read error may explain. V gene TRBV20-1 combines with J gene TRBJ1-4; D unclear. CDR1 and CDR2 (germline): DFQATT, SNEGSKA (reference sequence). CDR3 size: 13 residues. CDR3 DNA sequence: TGCAGTGCTAGGAGTCCGCTCGTTGAAACACTGTTTTTT. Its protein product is CSARSPLVETLFF.

CDR3 nucleotide sequence: TGTGCCAGCAGTTCAGGACAGCGCCCCTCCTACGAGCAGTACTTC. Translation: CASSSGQRPSYEQYF. The chain carries TRBV12-3 or TRBV12-4 and TRBJ2-4; tentatively, D is TRBD1 (6 bases). The tail of the sequence fits TRBJ2-7 better, so the J call may be wrong. This CDR3 region has 15 residues.

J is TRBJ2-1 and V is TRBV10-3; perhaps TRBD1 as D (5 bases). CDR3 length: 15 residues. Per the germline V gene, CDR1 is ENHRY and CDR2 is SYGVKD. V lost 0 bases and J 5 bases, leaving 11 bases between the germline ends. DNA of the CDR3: TGTGCCATCAGTGAGTCGGGGCAGTGGGACAATGAGCAGTTCTTC. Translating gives CAISESGQWDNEQFF.

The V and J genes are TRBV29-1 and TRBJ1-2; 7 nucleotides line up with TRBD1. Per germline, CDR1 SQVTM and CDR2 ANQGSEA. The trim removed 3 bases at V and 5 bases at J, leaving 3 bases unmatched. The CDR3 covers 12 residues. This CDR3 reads CSVDPGQYGYTF. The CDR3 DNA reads TGCAGCGTTGATCCGGGACAGTATGGCTACACCTTC.

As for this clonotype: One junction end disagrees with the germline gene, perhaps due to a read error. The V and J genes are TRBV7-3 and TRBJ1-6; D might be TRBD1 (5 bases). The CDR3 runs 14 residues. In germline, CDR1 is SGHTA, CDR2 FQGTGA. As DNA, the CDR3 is TGTGCCGGCAGCTTAAGGGGAACGGATTCACCCCTCCACTTT. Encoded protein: CAGSLRGTDSPLHF.

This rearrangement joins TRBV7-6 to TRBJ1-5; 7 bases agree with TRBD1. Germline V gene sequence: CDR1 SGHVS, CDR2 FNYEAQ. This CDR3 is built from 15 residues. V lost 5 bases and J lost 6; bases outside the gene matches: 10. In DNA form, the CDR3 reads TGTGCCAGCAGCGCCCCCCAGACAGGGTCTCAGCCCCAGCATTTT. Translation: CASSAPQTGSQPQHF.

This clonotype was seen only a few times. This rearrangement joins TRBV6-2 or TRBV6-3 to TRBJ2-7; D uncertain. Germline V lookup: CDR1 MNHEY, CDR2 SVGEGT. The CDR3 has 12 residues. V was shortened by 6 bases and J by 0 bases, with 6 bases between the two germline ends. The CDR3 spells CASSAVSYEQYF. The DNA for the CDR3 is TGTGCCAGCAGCGCAGTCTCCTACGAGCAGTACTTC.

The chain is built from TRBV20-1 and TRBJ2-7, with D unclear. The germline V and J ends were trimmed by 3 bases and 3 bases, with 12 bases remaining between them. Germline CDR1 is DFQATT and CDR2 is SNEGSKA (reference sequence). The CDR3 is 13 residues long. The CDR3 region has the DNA TGCAGTGCTAGGGGCCGGGTAGACTACGAGCAGTACTTC. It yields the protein CSARGRVDYEQYF.

The CDR3 region is CSARDGTGGANQPQHF. CDR3 bases: TGCAGTGCTAGAGACGGGACAGGGGGAGCCAATCAGCCCCAGCATTTT. The chain links TRBV20-1 to TRBJ1-5, with 11 bases lining up with TRBD1. Losses at the gene ends were 0 bases for V and 3 bases for J; bases not matched to a gene: 4. Germline V gene data show CDR1 as DFQATT and CDR2 as SNEGSKA (reference sequence). CDR3 length: 16 residues.

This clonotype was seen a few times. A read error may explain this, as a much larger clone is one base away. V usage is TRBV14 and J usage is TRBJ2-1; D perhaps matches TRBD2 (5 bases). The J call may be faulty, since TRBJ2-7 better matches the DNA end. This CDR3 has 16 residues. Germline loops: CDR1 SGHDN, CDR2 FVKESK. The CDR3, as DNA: TGTGCCAGCAGCCCACGCCAAGCGGACTCCTACAATGAGCAGTACTTC. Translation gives CASSPRQADSYNEQYF.

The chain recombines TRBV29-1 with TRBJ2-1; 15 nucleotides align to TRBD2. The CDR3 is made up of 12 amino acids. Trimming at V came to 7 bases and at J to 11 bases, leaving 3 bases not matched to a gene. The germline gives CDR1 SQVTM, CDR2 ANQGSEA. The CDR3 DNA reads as TGCAGCGCAGGACTAGCGGGGGGGAAGCAGTTCTTC. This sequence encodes CSAGLAGGKQFF.

CDR3 nucleotides: TGTGCCAGCAGCAAAGCTGGGAATAGCAATCAGCCCCAGCATTTT. Translation: CASSKAGNSNQPQHF. The chain is built from TRBV21-1 and TRBJ1-5. TRBV21-1 is marked as a pseudogene. CDR3 length: 15 residues.

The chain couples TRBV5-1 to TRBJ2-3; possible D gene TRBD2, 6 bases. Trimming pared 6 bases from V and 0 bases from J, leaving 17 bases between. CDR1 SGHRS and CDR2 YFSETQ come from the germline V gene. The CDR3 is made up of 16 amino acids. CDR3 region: CASKVSSVSSTDTQYF. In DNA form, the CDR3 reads TGCGCCAGCAAAGTGTCTAGCGTATCTAGCACAGATACGCAGTATTTT. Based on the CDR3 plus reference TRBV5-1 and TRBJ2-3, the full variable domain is KAGVTQTPRYLIKTRGQQVTLSCSPISGHRSVSWYQQTPGQGLQFLFEYFSETQRNKGNFPGRFSGRQFSNSRSEMNVSTLELGDSALYLCASKVSSVSSTDTQYFGPGTRLTVL.

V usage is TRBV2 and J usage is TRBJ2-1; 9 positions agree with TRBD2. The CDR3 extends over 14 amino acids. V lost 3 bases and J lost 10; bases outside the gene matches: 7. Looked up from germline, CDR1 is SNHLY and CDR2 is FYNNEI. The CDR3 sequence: CASSELAGYREQFF. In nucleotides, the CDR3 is TGTGCCAGCAGTGAGCTAGCGGGGTATAGGGAGCAGTTCTTC. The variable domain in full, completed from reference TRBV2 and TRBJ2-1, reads EPEVTQTPSHQVTQMGQEVILRCVPISNHLYFYWYRQILGQKVEFLVSFYNNEISEKSEIFDDQFSVERPDGSNFTLKIRSTKLEDSAMYFCASSELAGYREQFFGPGTRLTVL.

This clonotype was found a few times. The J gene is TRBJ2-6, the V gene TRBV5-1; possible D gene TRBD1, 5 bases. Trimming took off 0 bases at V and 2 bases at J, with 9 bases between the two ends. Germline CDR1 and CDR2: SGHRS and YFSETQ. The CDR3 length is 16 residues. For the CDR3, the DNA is TGCGCCAGCAGCTTGGCGCAGGGAACTGGGGCCAACGTCCTGACTTTC. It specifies CASSLAQGTGANVLTF.

The CDR3 nucleotides read TGTGCCAGCAGTAAATCACAGGGCTTTCAGCCCCAGCATTTT. Its protein product is CASSKSQGFQPQHF. V usage is TRBV6-5 and J usage is TRBJ1-5; D is perhaps TRBD1 (6 bases). Germline V gives CDR1 MNHEY, CDR2 SVGAGI. The CDR3 length is 14 residues. The V end lost 5 bases, the J end lost 6 bases, and 14 bases lay between the germline ends.

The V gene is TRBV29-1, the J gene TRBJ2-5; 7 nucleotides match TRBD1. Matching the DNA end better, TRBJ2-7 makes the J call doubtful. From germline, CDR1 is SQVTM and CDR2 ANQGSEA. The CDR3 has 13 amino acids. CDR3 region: CSAGKGGNYEQYF. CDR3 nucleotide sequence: TGCAGCGCCGGGAAAGGGGGCAACTACGAGCAGTACTTC.

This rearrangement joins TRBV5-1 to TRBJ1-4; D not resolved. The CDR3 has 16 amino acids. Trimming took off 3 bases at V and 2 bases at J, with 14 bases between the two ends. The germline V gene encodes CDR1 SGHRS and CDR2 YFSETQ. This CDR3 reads CASSSLPGTTNEKLFF. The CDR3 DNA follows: TGCGCCAGCAGCTCCCTGCCGGGAACGACTAATGAAAAACTGTTTTTT. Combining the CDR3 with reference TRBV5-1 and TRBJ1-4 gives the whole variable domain KAGVTQTPRYLIKTRGQQVTLSCSPISGHRSVSWYQQTPGQGLQFLFEYFSETQRNKGNFPGRFSGRQFSNSRSEMNVSTLELGDSALYLCASSSLPGTTNEKLFFGSGTQLSVL.

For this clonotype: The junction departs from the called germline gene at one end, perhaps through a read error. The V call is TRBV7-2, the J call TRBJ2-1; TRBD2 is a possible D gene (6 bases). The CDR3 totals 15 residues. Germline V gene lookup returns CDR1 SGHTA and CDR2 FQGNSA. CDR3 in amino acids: CASTLVSGSYNERFF. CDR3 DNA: TGTGCCAGCACCTTAGTTAGCGGAAGCTACAATGAGCGGTTCTTC.

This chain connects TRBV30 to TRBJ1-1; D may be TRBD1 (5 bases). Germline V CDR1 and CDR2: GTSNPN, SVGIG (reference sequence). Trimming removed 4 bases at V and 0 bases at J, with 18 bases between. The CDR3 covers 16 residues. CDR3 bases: TGTGCCTGGACCCCTATAACGGGGCGGTTGAACACTGAAGCTTTCTTT. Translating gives CAWTPITGRLNTEAFF.